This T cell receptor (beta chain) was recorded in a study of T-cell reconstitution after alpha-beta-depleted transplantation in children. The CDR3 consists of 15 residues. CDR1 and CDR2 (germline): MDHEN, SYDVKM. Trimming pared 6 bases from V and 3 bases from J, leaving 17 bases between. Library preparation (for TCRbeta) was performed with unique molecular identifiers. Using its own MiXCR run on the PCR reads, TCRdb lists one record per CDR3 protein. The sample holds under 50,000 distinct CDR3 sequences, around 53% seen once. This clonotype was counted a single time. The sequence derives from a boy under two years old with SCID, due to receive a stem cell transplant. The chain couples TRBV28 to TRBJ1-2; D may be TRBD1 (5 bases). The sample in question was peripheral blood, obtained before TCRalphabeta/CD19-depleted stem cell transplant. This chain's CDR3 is CASRGWRGTDYGYTF. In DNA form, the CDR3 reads TGTGCCAGCAGGGGGTGGCGGGGCACGGACTATGGCTACACCTTC.